The subject of this entry is one TCR beta chain. The sample originates from a study of PD-L1 blockade in urothelial cancer. Some clones are missing from TCRdb's copy, which holds only in-frame ones; the method was immunoSEQ multiplex PCR. The sample includes more than 95,000 clones, around 86% seen only once; the top ten take roughly 2.3%. As for time point: peripheral blood 6 weeks after treatment start. The CDR3 runs to 14 residues. The germline gives CDR1 KGHSH, CDR2 LQKENI. V was cut by 4 bases and J by 7 bases, with 17 bases left in between. This clonotype originated in a man aged 45-60 years with urothelial cancer. This chain uses TRBV18 with TRBJ2-7; perhaps TRBD2 as D (6 bases). Sequences were derived from PBMCs, sampled around atezolizumab (anti-PD-L1) treatment. The CDR3 DNA follows: TGTGCCAGCTCACTGACGGGGATTGGGGGGGAGCAGTACTTC. The encoded protein is CASSLTGIGGEQYF.